These T cell receptor beta chains were read from a single sample in a study of shared T cell receptors in the human thymus. Only in-frame clones appear in the TCRdb table, and some are missing; sequencing was by immunoSEQ multiplex PCR. Here the sample spans hundreds of thousands of clones, around 89% being singletons. This same sample was also part of a study on human thymus T cells.

Sequenced sample: thymocytes. All receptors derive from a boy under two years old with a congenital heart defect. Each CDR3 is given without its conserved first and last residue. Rows give clone size only sometimes, using once, few, many, or a class for an expanded clone.

TRBV21-1 - ASSPGLLAVSQIPQY
TRBV6-4 - ASSKMGGRLNTEAF
TRBV5-1 once ASRVEWEGETQY
TRBV27 - ASSLTWVRTSGRREQF
TRBV18 - ASSPPGTSGSKTDTQY
TRBV6-5 - ASRPQGRGTEAF
TRBV11-3 - ASSSRTDTQY
TRBV5-1 - ASSWRAGTGSPYEQY
TRBV10-3 - AIRGSDFRVDTQY
TRBV19 once ASSMGRGGYEQY
TRBV29-1 - SVARQGGGTEAF
TRBV9 - ASSPLAGIGGEQY
TRBV12-5 - ASVQAGASYEQY
TRBV28 few ASRNTNQPQH
TRBV2 - AGMDFREGYNEQF
TRBV11-3 - ASSLGRRGGLQETQY
TRBV19 - ASSVGVGNQPQH
TRBV4-3 once ASSQDLYREYGYT
TRBV5-4 - ASSLKTVSRRAYEQY
TRBV19 - ASSIGGRGAILGDTQY
TRBV4-3 - ASSHITSLREGRNEQF
TRBV30 few AWSVGLWGGRTDTQY